This entry features one TCR beta chain sequence. What it binds is unknown. The sample originates from a study of T cells expressing NK-cell markers. The TCR beta cDNA came from 5'RACE template switching with UMIs. Following a re-call of the 5' RACE reads, TCRdb has one entry per CDR3 protein and lacks DNA. Recorded for this sample: 500,000 or so distinct CDR3 sequences. Study results and limitations: These clonotypes additionally ranked first within the CD3+CD56-NKG2C+ fraction of several donors.

Sequenced material: blood T cells: a sorted CD56 or NKG2C T cell subset, CD4+ or CD8+ T cells, or bulk PBMC T cells (not recorded which). The sequence came from a man between 18 and 35 years old in good health.

The CDR3 reads CAISETGRSSYNEQFF. This chain uses TRBV10-3 with TRBJ2-1; with no DNA, the TCRdb D assignment of TRBD1 cannot be verified. Germline V CDR1 and CDR2: ENHRY, SYGVKD. This CDR3 has 16 amino acids.